One sample yielded the 24 T cell receptor beta chains listed below, sequenced in a study of blood T cell repertoires in COVID-19. The method was immunoSEQ multiplex PCR; TCRdb's version includes in-frame clones alone and lacks a portion of them. The sample shows 120,000 to 150,000 clones, approximately 87% of them seen only once. Sequencing used peripheral blood. All receptors derive from a woman in her thirties or forties with acute or convalescent COVID-19.

The CDR3 loop is CAGNRGGNYGYTF. CDR3 sequence (DNA): TGTGCCGGTAACAGGGGGGGTAACTATGGCTACACCTTC. The rearrangement uses TRBV30 and TRBJ1-2, with 8 nucleotides matching TRBD1. The germline V gene encodes CDR1 GTSNPN and CDR2 SVGIG (reference sequence). This CDR3 is built from 13 residues. Germline trimming cut 8 bases from V and 1 base from J; bases unmatched to any gene: 6.

The chain joins TRBV30 to TRBJ1-1, with 7 bases matching TRBD1. The CDR3 spans 16 residues. Germline CDR1 reads GTSNPN; CDR2 reads SVGIG (reference sequence). V shed 2 bases, J shed 7 bases, and the junction held 16 bases outside the gene matches. CDR3 residues: CAWSTPKTGPTSEAFF. CDR3 coding DNA: TGTGCCTGGAGTACCCCTAAGACAGGGCCGACGAGTGAAGCTTTCTTT.

The rearrangement joins TRBV15 to TRBJ2-5; TRBD1 matches 8 bases. This CDR3 has 14 residues. Germline V gene data show CDR1 as LNHNV and CDR2 as YYDKDF (reference sequence). The junction had 7 bases not matched to a gene; V was cut back by 5 bases and J by 5 bases. The CDR3 region is CATSRRTGLETQYF. The CDR3 nucleotides read TGTGCCACCAGCCGCCGGACAGGGTTGGAGACCCAGTACTTC.

Only a few counts were recorded for this clone. The chain has TRBV19 and TRBJ2-1, with 7 positions matching TRBD1. CDR3 length equals 13 residues. Germline V gene data show CDR1 as LNHDA and CDR2 as SQIVND (reference sequence). J gave up 12 bases and V 6 bases, and 11 bases lay outside the gene matches. CDR3 nucleotides: TGTGCCAGTAGCACTCTGACAGGGAAAAGGCAGTTCTTC. This sequence encodes CASSTLTGKRQFF.

The J gene is TRBJ2-1, the V gene TRBV4-3; TRBD1 might be the D (6 bases). V was pared by 4 bases and J by 9 bases, with 16 bases between. The CDR3 runs 14 residues. The germline V gene has CDR1 LGHNA and CDR2 YSLEER. The chain's CDR3 is CASSLQGGTGEQFF. CDR3 DNA: TGCGCCAGCAGCCTCCAAGGGGGTACAGGTGAGCAGTTCTTC.

V usage is TRBV7-2 and J usage is TRBJ2-5; unclear D gene. Germline assignment: CDR1 SGHTA and CDR2 FQGNSA. Trimming took off 8 bases at V and 1 base at J, with 11 bases between the two ends. This CDR3 comprises 13 residues. CDR3 residues: CASGPHRQETQYF. Written as DNA, the CDR3 is TGTGCCAGCGGCCCTCACCGCCAAGAGACCCAGTACTTC.

The J gene is TRBJ1-6, the V gene TRBV2; 9 nucleotides align to TRBD1. Losses at the gene ends were 7 bases for V and 5 bases for J; bases not matched to a gene: 3. The CDR3 extends over 14 amino acids. CDR1 and CDR2 (germline): SNHLY, FYNNEI. The CDR3 loop is CASTGTGNNSPLHF. The CDR3 nucleotides read TGTGCCAGCACTGGGACAGGGAATAATTCACCCCTCCACTTT.

In DNA, the CDR3 is TGCGCCAGCAGCTCCGGCCCGCGGCGGGAGGCTCAAGAGACCCAGTACTTC. Its protein is CASSSGPRREAQETQYF. V gene TRBV5-1 combines with J gene TRBJ2-5; 8 bases are a match to TRBD2. The trim removed 3 bases at V and 2 bases at J, leaving 12 bases unmatched. The germline V gene has CDR1 SGHRS and CDR2 YFSETQ. The CDR3 has 17 amino acids.

V usage is TRBV5-6 and J usage is TRBJ1-5, with D maybe TRBD1 (6 bases). V was trimmed by 0 bases and J by 3 bases, leaving 10 bases between them. CDR1 and CDR2 from the germline V gene are SGHDT and YYEEEE. The CDR3 contains 15 residues. The CDR3 spells CASSLGTAINQPQHF. Written as DNA, the CDR3 is TGTGCCAGCAGCTTGGGGACAGCCATCAATCAGCCCCAGCATTTT.

V gene TRBV5-1 combines with J gene TRBJ1-1; a weak D match, TRBD1 (6 bases). Trimming stripped 6 bases from V and 7 bases from J, with 22 bases between. The length of the CDR3 is 15 residues. Looked up from germline, CDR1 is SGHRS and CDR2 is YFSETQ. The CDR3 is CASIPSTGRTGEAFF. CDR3 DNA: TGCGCCAGCATCCCATCGACAGGCCGCACCGGTGAAGCTTTCTTT.

The gene calls are TRBV6-1 and TRBJ1-5; D call uncertain. V dropped 2 bases and J dropped 7 bases, with 12 bases sitting between them. Germline CDR1 is MNHNS and CDR2 is SASEGT. The CDR3 is 14 amino acids. CDR3: CASSEREGNQPQHF. The CDR3 bases are TGTGCCAGCAGTGAACGGGAAGGGAACCAGCCCCAGCATTTT.

A few counts support this clone. V is TRBV18 and J is TRBJ2-2, with TRBD1 matching 7 bases. From germline, CDR1 is KGHSH and CDR2 LQKENI. This CDR3 is 19 amino acids long. The V and J ends lost 6 bases and 0 bases, in that order; junction bases with no gene match: 16. CDR3 DNA: TGTGCCAGCTCCCAAAGGGATTATACAGGGGCTACGAACACCGGGGAGCTGTTTTTT. Protein: CASSQRDYTGATNTGELFF.

The chain carries TRBV18 and TRBJ1-2; D might be TRBD1 (6 bases). Trimming stripped 3 bases from V and 7 bases from J, with 18 bases between. Germline V CDR1 and CDR2: KGHSH, LQKENI. This CDR3 has 15 residues. The CDR3 loop is CASSPSGQGMAGYTF. In nucleotides, the CDR3 is TGTGCCAGCTCACCGTCCGGGCAGGGGATGGCTGGCTACACCTTC.

This clone has only one observation. This chain joins TRBV4-1 and TRBJ2-2; tentative D call: TRBD2 (6 bases). The germline V gene encodes CDR1 MGHRA and CDR2 YSYEKL. V shed 0 bases and J shed 1 base, with 6 bases lying between them. The CDR3 contains 15 residues. The CDR3 DNA reads as TGCGCCAGCAGCCAAGAGGGACTGAACACCGGGGAGCTGTTTTTT. Encoded protein: CASSQEGLNTGELFF.

J is TRBJ2-1 and V is TRBV11-1, with a possible D match to TRBD2 (6 bases). Looked up from germline, CDR1 is SGHAT and CDR2 is FQDESV (reference sequence). V shed 2 bases and J shed 7 bases, with 18 bases lying between them. There are 16 residues in the CDR3. The CDR3 sequence is CASSLRWLAPGNEQFF. The DNA of the CDR3 is TGTGCCAGCAGCTTACGGTGGCTAGCGCCAGGGAATGAGCAGTTCTTC.

The rearrangement uses TRBV4-3 and TRBJ2-3; 8 bases are a match to TRBD2. Germline V lookup: CDR1 LGHNA, CDR2 YSLEER. The CDR3 contains 18 residues. Trimming took 1 base from V and 2 from J; bases not matched to a gene: 11. The CDR3 DNA reads as TGCGCCAGCAGCCAAGTTTGGTGTAGCGGGGATTTCACAGATACGCAGTATTTT. This encodes CASSQVWCSGDFTDTQYF.

V and J are TRBV7-3 and TRBJ2-1; D is perhaps TRBD2 (5 bases). This CDR3 spans 13 amino acids. V lost 5 bases to trimming and J lost 6 bases, with 11 bases between them. From germline, CDR1 is SGHTA and CDR2 FQGTGA. CDR3 sequence reads: CASSPRRGNEQFF. CDR3 sequence (DNA): TGTGCCAGCAGCCCCCGTCGGGGCAATGAGCAGTTCTTC.

The J gene is TRBJ2-1, the V gene TRBV5-1; D is undetermined. Germline assignment: CDR1 SGHRS and CDR2 YFSETQ. The CDR3 is 13 residues long. V was pared by 5 bases and J by 7 bases, with 13 bases between. In DNA, the CDR3 is TGCGCCAGCAGGCCCCTTAGCTTTAATGAGCAGTTCTTC. Translating gives CASRPLSFNEQFF.

This sequence joins TRBV3-1 (or the pseudogene TRBV3-2) and TRBJ1-2; 8 bases fit TRBD1. The CDR3 has 14 amino acids. Germline trimming cut 4 bases from V and 4 bases from J; bases unmatched to any gene: 5. CDR1 LGHDT and CDR2 YNNKEL come from the germline V gene (reference sequence). CDR3 in amino acids: CASSLRGPGYGYTF. DNA for the CDR3: TGTGCCAGCAGCCTCAGGGGGCCCGGCTATGGCTACACCTTC.

The CDR3 here is CASSARTGTLRNTIYF. The CDR3 coding sequence is TGTGCCAGCAGTGCCCGAACAGGGACCCTTAGAAACACCATATATTTT. V is TRBV6-1 and J is TRBJ1-3; tentative D call: TRBD1 (6 bases). The germline V gene encodes CDR1 MNHNS and CDR2 SASEGT. There are 16 residues in the CDR3. V was clipped by 4 bases and J by 5 bases, with 18 bases between them.

This clone was seen once. The same CDR3 also results from other DNA sequences found in this sample. V and J are TRBV6-2 or TRBV6-3 and TRBJ1-1; D is undetermined. This CDR3 is 13 amino acids long. V was trimmed by 5 bases and J by 0 bases, leaving 7 bases between them. Looked up from germline, CDR1 is MNHEY and CDR2 is SVGEGT. CDR3 in DNA: TGTGCCAGCAGTCCCACAGTGAACACTGAAGCTTTCTTT. Encoded protein: CASSPTVNTEAFF.

This rearrangement joins TRBV28 to TRBJ2-5, with TRBD2 identical over 9 bases. Germline assignment: CDR1 MDHEN and CDR2 SYDVKM. Trimming at V came to 7 bases and at J to 5 bases, leaving 11 bases not matched to a gene. The CDR3 is 15 residues long. CDR3 nucleotide sequence: TGTGCCAGCACCCTAGGGCTAGCGGGGAGGGAGACCCAGTACTTC. This sequence encodes CASTLGLAGRETQYF.

The chain carries TRBV7-6 and TRBJ1-1; D might be TRBD1 (6 bases). The CDR3 extends over 15 amino acids. V was trimmed by 1 base and J by 1 base, leaving 10 bases between them. From germline, CDR1 is SGHVS and CDR2 FNYEAQ. The CDR3 is CASSLGVGANTEAFF. The DNA of the CDR3 is TGTGCCAGCAGCTTAGGGGTGGGGGCGAACACTGAAGCTTTCTTT.

This chain joins TRBV19 and TRBJ1-1; D gene ambiguous. CDR3 length: 12 amino acids. The germline V gene has CDR1 LNHDA and CDR2 SQIVND (reference sequence). V was pared by 7 bases and J by 11 bases, with 17 bases between. In DNA form, the CDR3 reads TGTGCCAGTATCGAGGAGGGCGCGGGTGCTTTCTTT. Its translation is CASIEEGAGAFF. Full variable domain (outside the CDR3, taken from reference TRBV19 and TRBJ1-1): DGGITQSPKYLFRKEGQNVTLSCEQNLNHDAMYWYRQDPGQGLRLIYYSQIVNDFQKGDIAEGYSVSREKKESFPLTVTSAQKNPTAFYLCASIEEGAGAFFGQGTRLTVV.